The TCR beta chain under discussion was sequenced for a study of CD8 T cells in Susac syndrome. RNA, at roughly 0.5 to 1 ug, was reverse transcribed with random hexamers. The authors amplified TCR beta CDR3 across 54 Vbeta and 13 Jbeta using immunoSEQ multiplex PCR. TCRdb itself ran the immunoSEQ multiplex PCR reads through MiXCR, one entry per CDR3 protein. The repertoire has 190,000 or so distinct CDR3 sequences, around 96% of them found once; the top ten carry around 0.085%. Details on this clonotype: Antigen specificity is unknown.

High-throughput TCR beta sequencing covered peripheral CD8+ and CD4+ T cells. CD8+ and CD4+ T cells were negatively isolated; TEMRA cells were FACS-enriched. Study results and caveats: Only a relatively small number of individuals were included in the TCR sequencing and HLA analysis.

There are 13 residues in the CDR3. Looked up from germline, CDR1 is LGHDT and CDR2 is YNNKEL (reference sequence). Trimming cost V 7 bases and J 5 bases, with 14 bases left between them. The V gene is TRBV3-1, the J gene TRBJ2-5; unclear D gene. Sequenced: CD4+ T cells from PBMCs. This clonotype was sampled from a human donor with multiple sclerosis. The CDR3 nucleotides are TGTGCCAGCACCCCTCTGACTGGGGAGACCCAGTACTTC. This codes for CASTPLTGETQYF.